Below, 19 T cell receptor beta chains from the same sample are listed, as sequenced in a study of shared clonotypes between healthy human individuals (dated by TCRdb to 2018 to 2021). The library was generated by the immunoSEQ multiplex PCR assay. TCRdb retrieved this table from immuneACCESS and kept in-frame rearrangements only. Not all clones are present; in checked studies, unresolved V genes account for under half, and no reason is known for the remainder. This sample lists 2 million to 2.5 million clones; roughly 90% were detected once. Clones ranked in the top ten supply approximately 0.39% of the sample. Sequencing was done on a sample of naive CD4+ T cells from PBMCs. What the cell subset or site label conveys for this sample: CD45RA+ positively selected. Receptors were obtained from a man aged 18 to 30 in good health. Some clones in this sample may be carry-over from other donors' samples.

The chain is built from TRBV29-1 and TRBJ2-3; D not certain. The CDR3 sequence is 10 residues long. Trimming removed 4 bases at V and 8 bases at J, with 7 bases between. Germline lookup yields CDR1 SQVTM and CDR2 ANQGSEA. The CDR3 region has the DNA TGCAGCGTTGGGACGGGTACGCAGTATTTT. Its protein product is CSVGTGTQYF.

This clone has only one observation. Other DNA sequences in this specimen translate into the identical CDR3. The chain couples TRBV5-1 to TRBJ2-5, with D unresolved. CDR3 length equals 13 residues. V lost 2 bases and J lost 2, with 7 bases in between. Germline CDR1 is SGHRS and CDR2 is YFSETQ. The CDR3 protein is CASSFPGQETQYF. The CDR3 DNA reads TGCGCCAGCAGCTTCCCCGGACAAGAGACCCAGTACTTC. The full variable domain, completed using reference TRBV5-1 and TRBJ2-5, is KAGVTQTPRYLIKTRGQQVTLSCSPISGHRSVSWYQQTPGQGLQFLFEYFSETQRNKGNFPGRFSGRQFSNSRSEMNVSTLELGDSALYLCASSFPGQETQYFGPGTRLLVL.

The V gene is TRBV5-1, the J gene TRBJ2-7; TRBD1 matches 8 bases. The CDR3 covers 14 residues. The germline CDR1 and CDR2 sequences are SGHRS and YFSETQ. Trimming removed 1 base from V and 6 bases from J; junction bases left unmatched: 6. CDR3 residues: CASSLRTGQGEQYF. The DNA of the CDR3 is TGCGCCAGCAGCTTGAGGACAGGGCAGGGCGAGCAGTACTTC.

The J gene is TRBJ2-1, the V gene TRBV30, with D uncertain. CDR1 GTSNPN and CDR2 SVGIG come from the germline V gene (reference sequence). The CDR3 consists of 16 residues. Trimming shortened V by 0 bases and J by 1 base, and 13 bases separated the two germline ends. CDR3 loop: CAWSVPGSRSYNEQFF. The CDR3 DNA is TGTGCCTGGAGTGTACCCGGCAGCAGGTCCTACAATGAGCAGTTCTTC.

This rearrangement joins TRBV5-6 to TRBJ2-2, with D tentatively TRBD1 (6 bases). The germline V and J ends were trimmed by 2 bases and 1 base, with 15 bases remaining between them. The CDR3 contains 17 residues. Germline CDR1 reads SGHDT; CDR2 reads YYEEEE. For the CDR3, the DNA is TGTGCCAGCAGCTTAGACAGGTGGCCCGGGAACACCGGGGAGCTGTTTTTT. It codes for CASSLDRWPGNTGELFF.

Concerning this clone: The identical CDR3 is also encoded by other nucleotide sequences in the sample. The V call is TRBV28, the J call TRBJ1-1; D possibly corresponds to TRBD1 (5 bases). The CDR3 consists of 14 residues. Per germline, CDR1 MDHEN and CDR2 SYDVKM. V was cut by 3 bases and J by 0 bases, with 8 bases left in between. CDR3 nucleotide sequence: TGTGCCAGCAGTTTCGGGGGTATGAACACTGAAGCTTTCTTT. Translating it yields CASSFGGMNTEAFF.

The chain combines TRBV7-9 with TRBJ1-4; possibly TRBD1 for D (5 bases). The germline V gene has CDR1 SEHNR and CDR2 FQNEAQ (reference sequence). This CDR3 region has 15 residues. Trimming stripped 5 bases from V and 7 bases from J, with 17 bases between. CDR3 loop: CASSPRLPGGEKLFF. The CDR3 region has the DNA TGTGCCAGCAGCCCCCGCCTCCCCGGGGGTGAAAAACTGTTTTTT.

As concerns this clone: Other DNA sequences in this specimen translate into the identical CDR3. The V and J genes are TRBV2 and TRBJ1-5; D is undetermined. V shed 0 bases and J shed 7 bases, with 4 bases lying between them. CDR3 length equals 12 residues. Germline-derived CDR1 and CDR2 are SNHLY and FYNNEI. The CDR3 nucleotides are TGTGCCAGCAGTGAAGCAGGGCAGCCCCAGCATTTT. This gives the protein CASSEAGQPQHF.

This chain's CDR3 is CASSSSGPANTGELFF. The CDR3 DNA reads as TGTGCCAGCAGTTCATCGGGTCCCGCGAACACCGGGGAGCTGTTTTTT. The chain couples TRBV27 to TRBJ2-2; D not resolved. Between the trimmed V and J ends, which lost 4 bases and 0 bases, there was a span of 12 bases. CDR3 length equals 16 residues. Per the germline V gene, CDR1 is MNHEY and CDR2 is SMNVEV (reference sequence).

This clone was seen once. The V call is TRBV6-5, the J call TRBJ2-1; 7 bases agree with TRBD2. Germline V gene lookup returns CDR1 MNHEY and CDR2 SVGAGI. After removal of 6 bases from V and 0 bases from J, the junction contained 5 bases not matched to a gene. The CDR3 consists of 15 residues. CDR3 sequence: CASRETSLSYNEQFF. In nucleotides, the CDR3 is TGTGCCAGCAGAGAGACTAGCCTCTCCTACAATGAGCAGTTCTTC.

The chain has TRBV5-4 and TRBJ1-6; 10 nucleotides match TRBD1. Germline V gene data show CDR1 as SGHNT and CDR2 as YYREEE (reference sequence). The CDR3 has 14 amino acids. Unmatched junction bases numbered 4, after V lost 4 bases and J lost 9 bases. Written as DNA, the CDR3 is TGTGCCAGCAGCGCGACAGGGGGCGCTTCACCCCTCCACTTT. Its translation: CASSATGGASPLHF.

V and J are TRBV5-1 and TRBJ2-2; 8 bases map to TRBD2. CDR1 is SGHRS and CDR2 is YFSETQ in the germline V gene. V trimming: 4 bases; J trimming: 8 bases; junction bases outside the gene matches: 13. This CDR3 is built from 16 residues. DNA for the CDR3: TGCGCCAGCAGCCTTCCCCTCAGCGGGAGTGGGGGGGAGCTGTTTTTT. This sequence encodes CASSLPLSGSGGELFF.

The chain has TRBV7-2 and TRBJ2-5; 11 bases line up with TRBD2. The germline V gene encodes CDR1 SGHTA and CDR2 FQGNSA. The junction had 8 bases not matched to a gene; V was cut back by 5 bases and J by 0 bases. The CDR3 runs to 17 residues. CDR3 residues: CASSRTLGLADQETQYF. CDR3 DNA: TGTGCCAGCAGCCGGACACTGGGACTAGCGGACCAAGAGACCCAGTACTTC.

On this clone: This same CDR3 is encoded by further DNA sequences in the sample. The chain is built from TRBV15 and TRBJ2-3; D not certain. The CDR3 covers 12 residues. The germline V gene has CDR1 LNHNV and CDR2 YYDKDF (reference sequence). The germline V and J ends were trimmed by 0 bases and 3 bases, with 1 base remaining between them. Written as DNA, the CDR3 is TGTGCCACCAGCAGAGAAACAGATACGCAGTATTTT. Translating it yields CATSRETDTQYF.

This clone was detected once. CDR3 DNA sequence: TGTGCCAGCAGTATTCGGACAGGGGGGTATGAGCAGTTCTTC. It specifies CASSIRTGGYEQFF. This chain connects TRBV6-1 to TRBJ2-1, with 10 bases fitting TRBD1. J lost 8 bases, V lost 5 bases, and 6 bases had no gene match. This CDR3 has 14 amino acids. Germline CDR1 is MNHNS and CDR2 is SASEGT.

This rearrangement joins TRBV7-3 to TRBJ1-2; D might be TRBD1 (5 bases). Germline values: CDR1 SGHTA, CDR2 FQGTGA. The CDR3 consists of 12 residues. V lost 5 bases, J lost 7 bases, and 11 bases lay in between. The CDR3 reads CASSHSGVGYTF. CDR3 nucleotide sequence: TGTGCCAGCAGCCATTCGGGGGTTGGCTACACCTTC. The whole variable domain, filled in from reference TRBV7-3 and TRBJ1-2, reads GAGVSQTPSNKVTEKGKYVELRCDPISGHTALYWYRQSLGQGPEFLIYFQGTGAADDSGLPNDRFFAVRPEGSVSTLKIQRTERGDSAVYLCASSHSGVGYTFGSGTRLTVV.

This sequence joins TRBV28 and TRBJ1-2, with TRBD1 matching over 7 bases. From germline, CDR1 is MDHEN and CDR2 SYDVKM. There are 15 residues in the CDR3. V was pared by 6 bases and J by 7 bases, with 14 bases of the junction left unmatched. CDR3 in amino acids: CASSPPDDREGGYTF. Written as DNA, the CDR3 is TGTGCCAGCAGCCCCCCCGACGACAGGGAGGGTGGCTACACCTTC.

V usage is TRBV18 and J usage is TRBJ2-7, with 11 bases fitting TRBD2. Germline CDR1 is KGHSH and CDR2 is LQKENI. Unmatched junction bases numbered 7, after V lost 3 bases and J lost 0 bases. The CDR3 consists of 17 residues. CDR3 region: CASSPLTLAGGSYEQYF. The CDR3 nucleotides read TGTGCCAGCTCACCCCTGACTCTAGCGGGAGGCTCCTACGAGCAGTACTTC.

The rearrangement joins TRBV4-1 to TRBJ2-7; 7 bases map to TRBD2. This CDR3 comprises 15 residues. Germline CDR1 is MGHRA and CDR2 is YSYEKL. The V and J ends lost 0 bases and 0 bases, in that order; junction bases with no gene match: 2. The DNA for the CDR3 is TGCGCCAGCAGCCAAGATGGGGGGGGCTCCTACGAGCAGTACTTC. As protein: CASSQDGGGSYEQYF.